This entry features one TCR beta chain sequence. Its antigen remains unidentified. These data come from a study of graft-versus-host responses after intestinal transplantation. Study-wide results and limits: Individuals carrying graft-donor T cell macrochimerism showed high graft-versus-host to host-versus-graft clonal ratios in allografts.

Some clones are missing from TCRdb's copy, which holds only in-frame ones; the method was immunoSEQ multiplex PCR. The sample consists of about 36,000 clones, approximately 94% of them appearing once. The sample here was unstimulated CD4+ T cells sorted from spleen or lymph node cells, taken before transplant. The TCR was taken from a human donor who was the organ donor for an intestinal transplant.

CDR3 loop: CASSLEVGTKGEQYF. The CDR3 bases are TGCGCCAGCAGCTTGGAGGTAGGGACAAAAGGGGAGCAGTACTTC. The chain couples TRBV5-1 to TRBJ2-7, with D maybe TRBD1 (6 bases). The CDR3 extends over 15 amino acids. Trimming stripped 0 bases from V and 7 bases from J, with 17 bases between. CDR1 is SGHRS and CDR2 is YFSETQ in the germline V gene.